The rows below give T cell receptor beta chains drawn from one sample of a study of T cells expressing NK-cell markers. TCRdb reprocessed the 5' RACE reads; each CDR3 protein has one entry and no DNA is given. The sample totals approximately 150,000 distinct CDR3 sequences. The sample was blood T cells: a sorted CD56 or NKG2C T cell subset, CD4+ or CD8+ T cells, or bulk PBMC T cells (not recorded which). The origin of the receptors is a woman aged 18-70 years in good health. CDR3s include the opening cysteine and the closing phenylalanine or tryptophan.

j_call: TRBJ2-7; v_call: TRBV5-1; cdr3_aa: CASSGGQGYEQYF
j_call: TRBJ1-4; v_call: TRBV4-2; cdr3_aa: CASSQDQSTSPNEKLFF
j_call: TRBJ1-2; v_call: TRBV5-6; cdr3_aa: CASSLERGGYGYTF
j_call: TRBJ2-7; v_call: TRBV5-1; cdr3_aa: CASSLTDVSSYEQYF
j_call: TRBJ2-7; v_call: TRBV20-1; cdr3_aa: CSAKEDSATYEQYF
j_call: TRBJ1-1; v_call: TRBV20-1; cdr3_aa: CSAWANTEAFF
j_call: TRBJ1-1; v_call: TRBV7-9; cdr3_aa: CASSQQGANTEAFF
j_call: TRBJ2-3; v_call: TRBV28; cdr3_aa: CATTPFAGTDTQYF
j_call: TRBJ2-5; v_call: TRBV5-1; cdr3_aa: CASSLAGTLQGETQYF
j_call: TRBJ1-2; v_call: TRBV12-3/TRBV12-4; cdr3_aa: CASSIQGDYGYTF
j_call: TRBJ2-7; v_call: TRBV10-3; cdr3_aa: CAIMAWTGGAGEQYF
j_call: TRBJ2-5; v_call: TRBV3-1; cdr3_aa: CASSPTSGGLETQYF
j_call: TRBJ2-5; v_call: TRBV3-1; cdr3_aa: CASSQRRGAQETQYF
j_call: TRBJ2-7; v_call: TRBV18; cdr3_aa: CASSRERGLNSYEQYF
j_call: TRBJ2-1; v_call: TRBV5-1; cdr3_aa: CASSSQAPWEYNEQFF
j_call: TRBJ2-7; v_call: TRBV27; cdr3_aa: CASRRPGTSGGYEQYF
j_call: TRBJ1-6; v_call: TRBV5-6; cdr3_aa: CASSDHPTGSNSPLHF